The entry that follows covers one T cell receptor beta chain sequence. This entry is derived from a study of T cells after yellow fever vaccination. The CDR3 runs to 12 residues. V was pared by 4 bases and J by 2 bases, with 9 bases between. Germline lookup yields CDR1 GTSNPN and CDR2 SVGIG (reference sequence). One entry per CDR3 protein results from TCRdb running MiXCR on the 5' RACE reads. The sample has about 360,000 distinct CDR3 sequences, approximately 5.7% seen once; the top ten hold about 15%. This specimen consisted of PBMCs, obtained 5 days after the yellow fever booster vaccination. The TCR was taken from a man in his thirties or forties who received the YFV17D yellow fever vaccine. The chain couples TRBV30 to TRBJ2-7; D remains ambiguous. For the CDR3, the DNA is TGTGCCTGGAAACTGGCGGCCTACGAGCAGTACTTC. It yields the protein CAWKLAAYEQYF.